The rows below give T cell receptor beta chains drawn from one sample of a study of blood T cells in healthy people across ages. A single record per CDR3 protein comes from TCRdb applying MiXCR to the 5' RACE reads. The sample has approximately 1.5 million distinct CDR3 sequences, about 35% seen once. Sequencing was carried out using blood. These receptors originate from a woman aged 25 to 45 in good health. Each CDR3 is given with its conserved first and last residue. Each record gives: clone size, V gene, J gene, CDR3 protein. Clone size is not always given. Where it is, it says once, few, many or a class for expanded clones.

few,TRBV20-1,TRBJ2-7,CSAFSTPGAKYF
few,TRBV12-3/TRBV12-4,TRBJ1-1,CASRGRENTEAFF
NA,TRBV7-2,TRBJ2-6,CASSFEVPGGANVLTF
many,TRBV29-1,TRBJ1-2,CSVGTDFNYGYTF
once,TRBV20-1,TRBJ1-5,CSASSLGGFQPQHF
few,TRBV7-2,TRBJ2-3,CASSSAGGMTDTQYF
NA,TRBV7-8,TRBJ2-1,CASSRKGTPSSYNEQFF
NA,TRBV20-1,TRBJ2-5,CSAPPGAGETQYF
NA,TRBV12-3/TRBV12-4,TRBJ2-3,CASRDWRRTDTQYF
NA,TRBV28,TRBJ2-1,CASRPTNPFQEQFF
few,TRBV13,TRBJ2-5,CASSLRLVEETQYF
NA,TRBV15,TRBJ1-1,CATSSSLGPTEAFF
NA,TRBV2,TRBJ2-7,CAGKTGLLGLEYF
NA,TRBV6-1,TRBJ1-1,CASSERGGEAFF
NA,TRBV2,TRBJ2-7,CASRVESSYEQYF
NA,TRBV5-1,TRBJ2-5,CASSLTTPGETQYF
NA,TRBV30,TRBJ1-2,CAWSLAVYGYTF
few,TRBV12-3/TRBV12-4,TRBJ2-5,CASRRSVGTNQETQYF
NA,TRBV20-1,TRBJ2-7,CSARPGQGTYEQYF
NA,TRBV28,TRBJ2-5,CASSPTGTTQETQYF
few,TRBV3-1,TRBJ2-3,CASSRMIVDTQYF
NA,TRBV9,TRBJ2-3,CASSASGGGGTDTQYF
few,TRBV11-1,TRBJ2-1,CASSLLYTSGGENNGQFF
many,TRBV20-1,TRBJ1-2,CSATSTQGYGYTF
NA,TRBV29-1,TRBJ2-5,CSGTGPTIETQYF
NA,TRBV20-1,TRBJ2-4,CSAGQGYGQYF
NA,TRBV5-1,TRBJ2-3,CASSGQDGSSTDAQYF
few,TRBV7-2,TRBJ1-2,CASSPVGQGVNYGYTF